This TCR beta chain was sequenced during a study of memory CD8 T cells in hepatitis C reinfection (TCRdb year 2017). Study-wide context: Three donors spontaneously resolved two consecutive HCV infections, while two donors cleared a primary infection but became chronically infected after reinfection. Between about 2009 and 2012, about five reinfection cases that had stored pre-reinfection samples were identified. The study tracked the TCR beta repertoire of virus-specific CD8 T cells longitudinally across an HCV reinfection episode in about 5 donors. Peak reinfection samples were taken from 3 to 8 weeks after reinfection was detected. Previously published longitudinal data on tetramer+ CD8 T cell frequency were used to select the peak reinfection time point. In the reinfection study, participants who had resolved a prior HCV infection were followed every 3 months. A case counted as HCV reinfection when an HCV RNA test came back positive after two negative tests taken at least 60 days apart.

The paper as a whole reports these results and caveats: Because only a few donors were included, definitive conclusions about public clonotypes linked to secondary clearance could not be reached by the study.

The sample's time point label, decoded: peak reinfection, 3 to 8 weeks after reinfection detection. TCR sequencing was performed on the sorted cells directly ex vivo, without any in vitro expansion beforehand. The donors were people who inject drugs and were enrolled in Canada's Montreal Acute Hepatitis C Cohort Study (HEPCO). As controls, total naive CD8 T cells, sorted as viable CD3+ CD8+ CD45RO-, were obtained from two donors at each of the three reinfection time points. Before sorting, cryopreserved peripheral blood mononuclear cells were thawed and CD8 T cells were purified from those thawed cells. The MACS CD8+ T cell Isolation Kit was used to enrich CD8 T cells by negative selection. Cells were sorted on a BD FACSAria II sorter using FACSDiva software, and FlowJo was used for data analysis. Library creation used the immunoSEQ multiplex PCR assay. Genomic DNA was extracted from sorted cells, and the TCR beta V, D and J regions were sequenced by Adaptive Biotechnologies' automated high-throughput method. CDR3 regions were amplified with a two-step, bias-controlled multiplex PCR. Amplified TCR beta libraries were sequenced on an Illumina instrument. In the source study's methods: Demultiplexed reads were processed to reduce amplification and sequencing bias, and CDR3 sequences were assigned to gene families using the IMGT database. Repertoire data were analyzed with ImmunoSEQ software version 2.0. Clonotype lists were filtered to remove out-of-frame sequences and sequences containing stop codons in the CDR3. Clonotypes with a frequency below 0.01% were excluded because such low-frequency clonotypes corresponded to less than one cell. To get richness, observed richness was divided by input cell number, while evenness came from dividing Shannon entropy by log observed richness. Repertoire diversity and similarity between time points were quantified using Simpson diversity and Morisita-Horn overlap indices. Clonotypes were categorized as dominant (>1%), sub-dominant (0.5-0.99%), low abundance (0.1-0.49%) or lowest abundance (<0.1%). A germline index was derived by subtracting total nucleotide additions from total CDR3 length and dividing the result by total CDR3 length. The clones in this table, taken by TCRdb from immuneACCESS, are in-frame only. Not every clone is retained; where verified, under half of the shortfall comes from an unresolved V gene, and the cause of the rest is unknown. V, J and clone size are those of that table, while D and trimming were read from the DNA. The table for this sample lists over 35,000 clones; roughly 90% of them were counted only once. 1.2% of the sample is taken by the ten largest.

Relative to germline, V is 6 bases shorter and J is 4 bases shorter, with 19 bases between their ends. The germline V gene encodes CDR1 MDHEN and CDR2 SYDVKM. The CDR3, cysteine through phenylalanine, is 16 amino acids long. Left in the record is the CDR3 DNA by itself, 48 bases read in frame from the first base. Judged by its sample share, this clone qualifies as medium-sized (0.01 to 0.1%). Its target antigen remains unknown. Per-nucleotide qualities are absent, and no much larger clonotype sits a single base away. Sequencing was done on a sample of naive CD8+ T cells sorted from blood. The cell subset or site label, read with the paper, signifies: total naive CD8+CD45RO- T cells. The clonotype was recovered from a man aged 18-30 years with hepatitis C virus infection. Recombination joined TRBV28 with TRBJ1-3; the D gene is unclear. Read as DNA, the sequence is TGTGCCAGCAGCAAACTGCTAGAGCTCACCGGAAACACCATATATTTT. The translation is CASSKLLELTGNTIYF. With the rest looked up from the reference TRBV28 and TRBJ1-3 genes rather than sequenced, the full variable domain is DVKVTQSSRYLVKRTGEKVFLECVQDMDHENMFWYRQDPGLGLRLIYFSYDVKMKEKGDIPEGYSVSREKKERFSLILESASTNQTSMYLCASSKLLELTGNTIYFGEGSWLTVV.